The rows below give T cell receptor beta chains drawn from one sample of a study of response to subunit inactivated influenza vaccine. TCRdb independently ran MiXCR on the RT-PCR reads; one entry per CDR3 protein. The data hold 500,000 to 600,000 distinct CDR3 sequences, with approximately 15% observed a single time. The specimen comprised CD4+ T cells sorted from PBMCs, sampled around 25 months after vaccination. The source of these receptors is a man aged 45-69 years who received an inactivated influenza vaccine. CDR3s include the opening cysteine and the closing phenylalanine or tryptophan. D genes are given only for firm matches. The listing skips clone size in some rows; elsewhere it reads once, few, many or a size class.

j_call v_call d_call clone_size cdr3_aa cdr3_nt
TRBJ2-6 TRBV7-3 TRBD2 few CASSSLGLAGPSGANVLTF TGTGCCAGCAGCTCCCTCGGACTAGCGGGACCCTCAGGGGCCAACGTCCTGACTTTC
TRBJ2-1 TRBV11-2 - - CASSLEGYGIYNEQFF TGTGCCAGCAGCTTAGAAGGTTATGGGATTTACAATGAGCAGTTCTTC
TRBJ2-5 TRBV12-3/TRBV12-4 - - CASRRTGYRETQYF TGTGCCAGCAGACGAACAGGGTATAGAGAGACCCAGTACTTC
TRBJ2-7 TRBV12-3/TRBV12-4 TRBD2 many CASSLSGRAYEQYF TGTGCCAGCAGTTTAAGTGGGAGGGCCTACGAGCAGTACTTC
TRBJ2-2 TRBV5-6 - - CARGAGTFGELFF TGTGCCAGGGGCGCCGGGACATTCGGGGAGCTGTTTTTT
TRBJ1-5 TRBV24-1 - - CATSEISNQPQHF TGTGCCACCAGTGAAATTAGCAATCAGCCCCAGCATTTT
TRBJ2-3 TRBV10-3 - few CAISRQGGSTDTQYF TGTGCCATCAGCAGACAGGGAGGAAGCACAGATACGCAGTATTTT
TRBJ2-7 TRBV7-2 - few CASSLVEGASYEQYF TGTGCCAGCAGCTTAGTGGAGGGGGCATCCTACGAGCAGTACTTC
TRBJ2-1 TRBV20-1 TRBD2 - CSATGIAGSNEQFF TGCAGTGCTACCGGGATAGCGGGGTCAAATGAGCAGTTCTTC
TRBJ2-7 TRBV12-5 - few CASGLLDTYSYEQYF TGTGCTAGTGGTTTGTTGGACACTTACTCCTACGAGCAGTACTTC
TRBJ1-5 TRBV5-5 - many CASSSTRSLGNQPQHF TGTGCCAGCAGCTCGACCCGGTCCCTGGGCAATCAGCCCCAGCATTTT
TRBJ1-3 TRBV10-3 - few CAISGRTDKGNTIYF TGTGCCATCAGTGGTAGGACAGACAAAGGAAACACCATATATTTT
TRBJ2-5 TRBV6-1 - - CASSEVLGSQETQYF TGTGCCAGCAGTGAAGTCTTAGGGAGTCAAGAGACCCAGTACTTC